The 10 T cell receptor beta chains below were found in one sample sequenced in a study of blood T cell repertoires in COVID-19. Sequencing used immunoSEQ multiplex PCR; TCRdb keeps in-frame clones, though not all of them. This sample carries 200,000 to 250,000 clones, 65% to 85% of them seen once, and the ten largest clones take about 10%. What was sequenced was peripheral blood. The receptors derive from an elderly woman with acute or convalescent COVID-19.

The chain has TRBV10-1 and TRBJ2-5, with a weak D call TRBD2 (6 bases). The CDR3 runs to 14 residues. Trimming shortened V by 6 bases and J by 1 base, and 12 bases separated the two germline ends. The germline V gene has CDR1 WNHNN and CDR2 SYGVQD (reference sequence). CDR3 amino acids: CASSPGRPQETQYF. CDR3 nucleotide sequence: TGCGCCAGCAGCCCAGGGAGGCCCCAAGAGACCCAGTACTTC.

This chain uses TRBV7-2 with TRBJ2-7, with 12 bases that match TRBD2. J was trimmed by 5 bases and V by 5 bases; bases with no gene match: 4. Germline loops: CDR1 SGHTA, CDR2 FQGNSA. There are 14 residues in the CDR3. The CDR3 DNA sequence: TGTGCCAGCAGCAGCAGGACTAGCGGGGACGAGCAGTACTTC. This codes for CASSSRTSGDEQYF.

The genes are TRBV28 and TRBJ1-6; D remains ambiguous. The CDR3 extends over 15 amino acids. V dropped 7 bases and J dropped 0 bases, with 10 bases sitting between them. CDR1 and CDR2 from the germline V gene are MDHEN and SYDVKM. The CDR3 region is CASNDEGSYNSPLHF. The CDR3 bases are TGTGCCAGCAACGATGAGGGCTCCTATAATTCACCCCTCCACTTT.

CDR3 protein: CASRIRDSYTEAFF. As DNA, the CDR3 is TGTGCCAGTAGAATTCGGGACAGCTACACTGAAGCTTTCTTT. The chain links TRBV19 to TRBJ1-1; TRBD1 aligns across 7 bases. J gave up 3 bases and V 6 bases, and 7 bases lay outside the gene matches. CDR3 length: 14 residues. CDR1 and CDR2 from the germline V gene are LNHDA and SQIVND (reference sequence). Filled out from reference TRBV19 and TRBJ1-1, the complete variable domain reads DGGITQSPKYLFRKEGQNVTLSCEQNLNHDAMYWYRQDPGQGLRLIYYSQIVNDFQKGDIAEGYSVSREKKESFPLTVTSAQKNPTAFYLCASRIRDSYTEAFFGQGTRLTVV.

The CDR3 DNA is TGTGCCAGCAGCTCCCAAGCTAGCGGGAGTTATAATGAGCAGTTCTTC. It yields the protein CASSSQASGSYNEQFF. The J gene is TRBJ2-1, the V gene TRBV7-9, with 10 nucleotides matching TRBD2. The CDR3 loop spans 16 amino acids. CDR1 is SEHNR and CDR2 is FQNEAQ in the germline V gene (reference sequence). V gave up 4 bases and J gave up 7 bases; unmatched junction bases: 10. The full variable domain, rest sourced from reference TRBV7-9 and TRBJ2-1, is DTGVSQNPRHKITKRGQNVTFRCDPISEHNRLYWYRQTLGQGPEFLTYFQNEAQLEKSRLLSDRFSAERPKGSFSTLEIQRTEQGDSAMYLCASSSQASGSYNEQFFGPGTRLTVL.

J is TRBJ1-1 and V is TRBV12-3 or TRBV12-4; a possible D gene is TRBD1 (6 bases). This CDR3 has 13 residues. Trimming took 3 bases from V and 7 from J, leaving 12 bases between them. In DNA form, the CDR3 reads TGTGCCAGCAGTTTTAACAGGGCAAGTGAAGCTTTCTTT. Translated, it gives CASSFNRASEAFF.

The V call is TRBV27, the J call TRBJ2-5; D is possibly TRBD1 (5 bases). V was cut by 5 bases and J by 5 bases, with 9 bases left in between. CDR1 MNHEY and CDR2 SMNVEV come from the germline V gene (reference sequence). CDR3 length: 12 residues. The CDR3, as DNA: TGTGCCAGCAGTAAGACAGCGGAGACCCAGTACTTC. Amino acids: CASSKTAETQYF.

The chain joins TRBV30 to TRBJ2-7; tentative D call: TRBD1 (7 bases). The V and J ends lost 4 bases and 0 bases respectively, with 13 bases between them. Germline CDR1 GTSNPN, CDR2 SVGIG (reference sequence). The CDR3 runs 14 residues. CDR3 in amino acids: CAWTRQGGSYEQYF. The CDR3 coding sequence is TGTGCCTGGACCCGACAGGGAGGCTCCTACGAGCAGTACTTC.

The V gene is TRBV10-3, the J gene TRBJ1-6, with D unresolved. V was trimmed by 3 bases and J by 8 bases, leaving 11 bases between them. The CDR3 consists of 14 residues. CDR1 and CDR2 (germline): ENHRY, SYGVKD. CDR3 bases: TGTGCCATCAGTGAAAGGACTGGGGATTCACCCCTCCACTTT. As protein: CAISERTGDSPLHF.

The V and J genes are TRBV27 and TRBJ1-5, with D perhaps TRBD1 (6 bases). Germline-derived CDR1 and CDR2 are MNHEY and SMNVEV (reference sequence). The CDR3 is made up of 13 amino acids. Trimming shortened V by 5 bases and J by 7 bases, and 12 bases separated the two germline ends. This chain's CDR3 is CASSTQGRQPQHF. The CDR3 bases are TGTGCCAGCAGTACACAGGGACGGCAGCCCCAGCATTTT.